This is a list of T cell receptor beta chains from one sample in a study of cytomegalovirus exposure and HLA in healthy donors. Produced via immunoSEQ multiplex PCR; TCRdb's table is partial and in-frame only. This sample has roughly 100,000 clones; about 80% occur once, and the top ten carry approximately 5%. Sequencing was done on a sample of PBMCs. The receptor set was obtained from a woman aged 18-29 years in good health and CMV-seropositive. The conserved cysteine and the conserved F or W are not part of the CDR3 here. The D gene is left open where the match is weak.

>TRBD2|TRBV5-8|TRBJ2-1
ASSLGLAGGYHEQF
>.|TRBV7-9|TRBJ1-2
ASSGDRTNYGYT
>TRBD1|TRBV30|TRBJ1-1
AWSVRGTGRTEAF
>.|TRBV19|TRBJ1-4
ASSSQGGILGEKLF
>.|TRBV25-1|TRBJ2-3
ASSESTYTDTQY
>TRBD2|TRBV7-2|TRBJ2-2
ASSLALAVNTGELF
>TRBD1|TRBV5-4|TRBJ1-6
ASSYLGTGASPLH
>TRBD1|TRBV28|TRBJ1-6
ASSYTGDNSPLH
>.|TRBV5-1|TRBJ2-1
ASSSGLASYNEQF
>.|TRBV6-5|TRBJ1-3
ASGTSENTIY
>.|TRBV25-1|TRBJ2-3
ASSEKDSGGDTQY
>TRBD2|TRBV29-1|.
SVVAGGPPEQY
>.|TRBV2|TRBJ2-7
ASSEALEQY
>TRBD1|TRBV28|TRBJ1-2
ASIDRENGYT
>.|TRBV9|TRBJ2-2
ASLGSTGELF
>TRBD2|TRBV5-1|TRBJ2-7
ASSRTSGSHEQY
>.|TRBV10-3|TRBJ2-5
AISDSLAGKEGTQY
>TRBD2|TRBV10-3|TRBJ2-7
AIRAGEGLEQY
>.|TRBV18|TRBJ1-1
ASSIGQRQMNTEAF
>TRBD1|TRBV28|TRBJ2-7
ASRRQGVSYEQY
>TRBD2|TRBV5-4|TRBJ2-3
ASSVSGSGADTQY
>.|TRBV15|TRBJ1-3
ATSPSRGSGNTIY
>.|TRBV6-6|TRBJ1-1
ASSYAGNTEAF
>TRBD1|TRBV14|TRBJ2-1
ASSQDDGRTGGMNEQF
>.|TRBV30|TRBJ2-5
AWSVLRGGETQY
>.|TRBV19|TRBJ2-4
ASTDLGQGRNIQY
>.|TRBV27|TRBJ2-7
ASSRSGGGAVYEQY
>TRBD2|TRBV5-1|TRBJ2-1
ASSLHSHQRELPYNEQF
>TRBD2|TRBV30|TRBJ2-2
AWSLRLAGTGELF
>.|TRBV27|TRBJ1-2
ASSFLRGRNYGYT
>.|TRBV5-4|TRBJ2-1
ASSAQGNEQF
>TRBD2|TRBV25-1|TRBJ2-7
ASRETGLAGSYEQY
>TRBD1|TRBV6-6|TRBJ1-2
ASSYIAGGYGYP
>.|TRBV4-1|TRBJ1-1
ASSQDMGTEAF
>.|TRBV30|TRBJ2-7
AWSDGRGFQYEQY
>.|TRBV6-1|TRBJ1-1
ASSELAGNTEAF
>TRBD1|TRBV28|TRBJ2-7
ASSLRTGDISSYEQY
>TRBD2|TRBV27|TRBJ2-7
ASSLAGDYEQY
>.|TRBV30|TRBJ2-2
AWSVHAGTGELF
>TRBD1|TRBV28|TRBJ1-1
ASSLRGQTEAF